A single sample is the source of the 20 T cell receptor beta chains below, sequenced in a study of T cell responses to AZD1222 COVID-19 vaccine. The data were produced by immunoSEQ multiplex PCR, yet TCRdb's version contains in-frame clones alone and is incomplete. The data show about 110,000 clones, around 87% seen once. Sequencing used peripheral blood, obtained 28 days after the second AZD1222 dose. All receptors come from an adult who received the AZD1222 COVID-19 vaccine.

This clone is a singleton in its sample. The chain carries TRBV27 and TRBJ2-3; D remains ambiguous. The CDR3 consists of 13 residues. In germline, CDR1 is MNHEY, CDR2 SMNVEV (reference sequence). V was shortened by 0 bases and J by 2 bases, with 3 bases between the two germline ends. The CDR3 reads CASSLSATDTQYF. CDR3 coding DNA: TGTGCCAGCAGTTTATCCGCCACAGATACGCAGTATTTT.

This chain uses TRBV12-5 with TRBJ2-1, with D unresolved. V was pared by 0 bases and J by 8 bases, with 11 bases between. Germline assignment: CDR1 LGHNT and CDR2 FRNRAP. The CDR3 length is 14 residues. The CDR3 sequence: CASGLVWAAYEQFF. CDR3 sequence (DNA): TGTGCTAGTGGTTTGGTCTGGGCGGCGTATGAGCAGTTCTTC.

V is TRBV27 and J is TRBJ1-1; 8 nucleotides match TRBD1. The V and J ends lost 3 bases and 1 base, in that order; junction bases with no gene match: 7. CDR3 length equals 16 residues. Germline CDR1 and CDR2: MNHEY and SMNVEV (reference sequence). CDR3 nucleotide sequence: TGTGCCAGCAGTTTGTCAGGGGGCCGAAGGAACACTGAAGCTTTCTTT. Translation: CASSLSGGRRNTEAFF.

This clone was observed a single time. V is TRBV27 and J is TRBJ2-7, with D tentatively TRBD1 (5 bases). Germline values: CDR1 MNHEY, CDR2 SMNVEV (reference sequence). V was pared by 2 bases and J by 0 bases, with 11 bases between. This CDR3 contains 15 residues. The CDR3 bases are TGTGCCAGCAGTTTAAGGGGCACCTCCTCCTACGAGCAGTACTTC. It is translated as CASSLRGTSSYEQYF.

For the CDR3, the DNA is TGCGCCAGCAGCCGACAGGGGACCGGGGAGCTGTTTTTT. This gives the protein CASSRQGTGELFF. The chain has TRBV5-1 and TRBJ2-2, with 8 bases that match TRBD1. V shed 4 bases and J 5 bases; nucleotides not matched to a gene: 1. The CDR3 covers 13 residues. CDR1 is SGHRS, CDR2 YFSETQ, per germline.

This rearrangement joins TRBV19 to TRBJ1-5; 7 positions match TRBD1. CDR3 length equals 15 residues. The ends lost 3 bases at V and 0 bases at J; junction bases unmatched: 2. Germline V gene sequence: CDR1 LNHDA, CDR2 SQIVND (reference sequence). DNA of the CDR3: TGTGCCAGTAGTATTGGGGACAGTAGCAATCAGCCCCAGCATTTT. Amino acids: CASSIGDSSNQPQHF.

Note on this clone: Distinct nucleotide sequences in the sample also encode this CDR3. CDR3 DNA sequence: TGTGCCAGCAGCTTATCTAGCAATCAGCCCCAGCATTTT. It specifies CASSLSSNQPQHF. This chain connects TRBV5-5 to TRBJ1-5; D is ambiguous. V was cut by 2 bases and J by 0 bases, with 3 bases left in between. Germline V gives CDR1 SGHKS, CDR2 YYEKEE (reference sequence). CDR3 length: 13 amino acids.

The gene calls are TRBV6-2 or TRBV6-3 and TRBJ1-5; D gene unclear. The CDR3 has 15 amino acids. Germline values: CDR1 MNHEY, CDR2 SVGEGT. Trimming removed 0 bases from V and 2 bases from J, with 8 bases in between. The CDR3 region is CASSYSGSGNQPQHF. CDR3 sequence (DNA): TGTGCCAGCAGTTACTCAGGATCGGGCAATCAGCCCCAGCATTTT.

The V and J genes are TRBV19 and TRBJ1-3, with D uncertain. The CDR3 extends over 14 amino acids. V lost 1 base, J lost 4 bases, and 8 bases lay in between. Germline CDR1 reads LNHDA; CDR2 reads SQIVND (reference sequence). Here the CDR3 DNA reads TGTGCCAGTAGTATAGGCGAAATGGGAAACACCATATATTTT. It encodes CASSIGEMGNTIYF.

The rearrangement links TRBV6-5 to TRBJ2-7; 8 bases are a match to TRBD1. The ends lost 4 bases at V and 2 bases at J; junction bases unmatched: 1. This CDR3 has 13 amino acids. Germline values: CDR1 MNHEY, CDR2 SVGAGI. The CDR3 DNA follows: TGTGCCAGCAGTTTACAGGGGGCCTACGAGCAGTACTTC. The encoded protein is CASSLQGAYEQYF.

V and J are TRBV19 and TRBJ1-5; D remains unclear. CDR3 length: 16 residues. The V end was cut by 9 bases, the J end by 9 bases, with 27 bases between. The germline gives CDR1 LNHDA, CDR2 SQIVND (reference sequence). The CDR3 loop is CASRKAGVDIRRPQHF. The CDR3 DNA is TGTGCCAGCCGTAAAGCCGGGGTAGATATTCGACGGCCCCAGCATTTT.

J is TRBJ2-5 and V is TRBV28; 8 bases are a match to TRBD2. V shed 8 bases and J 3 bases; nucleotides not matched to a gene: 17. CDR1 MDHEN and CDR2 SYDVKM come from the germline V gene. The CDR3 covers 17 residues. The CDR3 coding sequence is TGTGCCAGCGGCTCGTCCTGGGGACTAGAATTGGAAGAGACCCAGTACTTC. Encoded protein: CASGSSWGLELEETQYF.

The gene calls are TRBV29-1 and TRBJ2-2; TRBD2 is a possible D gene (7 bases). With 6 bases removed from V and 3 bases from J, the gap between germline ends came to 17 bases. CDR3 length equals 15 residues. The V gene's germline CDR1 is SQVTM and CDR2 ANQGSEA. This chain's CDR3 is CSVRRGGSDTGELFF. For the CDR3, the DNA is TGCAGCGTCAGAAGGGGGGGCTCGGACACCGGGGAGCTGTTTTTT.

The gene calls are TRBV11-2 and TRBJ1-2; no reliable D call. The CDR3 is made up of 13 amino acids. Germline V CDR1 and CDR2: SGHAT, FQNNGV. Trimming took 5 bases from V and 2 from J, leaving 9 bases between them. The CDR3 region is CASSRGLNYGYTF. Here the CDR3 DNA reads TGTGCCAGCAGCCGAGGGCTAAACTATGGCTACACCTTC.

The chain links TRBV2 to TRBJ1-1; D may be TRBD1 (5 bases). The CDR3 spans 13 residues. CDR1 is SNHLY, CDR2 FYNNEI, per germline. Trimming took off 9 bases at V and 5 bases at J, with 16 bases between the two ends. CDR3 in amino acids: CASPSGLGTEAFF. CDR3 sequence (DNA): TGTGCCAGTCCTTCGGGGCTGGGGACTGAAGCTTTCTTT.

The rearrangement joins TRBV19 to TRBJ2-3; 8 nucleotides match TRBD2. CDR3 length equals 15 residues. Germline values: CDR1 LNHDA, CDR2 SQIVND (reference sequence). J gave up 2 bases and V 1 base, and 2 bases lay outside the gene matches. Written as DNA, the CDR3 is TGTGCCAGTAGTATAGGTAGCGGGACCACAGATACGCAGTATTTT. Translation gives CASSIGSGTTDTQYF.

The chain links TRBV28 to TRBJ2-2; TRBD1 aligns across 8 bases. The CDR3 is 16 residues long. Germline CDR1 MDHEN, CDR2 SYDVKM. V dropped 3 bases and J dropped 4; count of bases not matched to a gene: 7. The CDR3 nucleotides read TGTGCCAGCAGTTTGGCAGGGGGCGGCCCCACCGGGGAGCTGTTTTTT. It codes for CASSLAGGGPTGELFF.

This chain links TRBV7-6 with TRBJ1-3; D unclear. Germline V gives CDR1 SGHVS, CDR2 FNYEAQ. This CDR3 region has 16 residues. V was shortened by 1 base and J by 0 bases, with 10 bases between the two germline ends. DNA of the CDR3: TGTGCCAGCAGCTTAGGTCCGGGCAACTCTGGAAACACCATATATTTT. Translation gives CASSLGPGNSGNTIYF.

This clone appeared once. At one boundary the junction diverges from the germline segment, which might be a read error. The chain's CDR3 is CTSSWEQNEKLFF. In nucleotides, the CDR3 is TGTACCAGCAGCTGGGAGCAGAATGAAAAACTGTTTTTT. The genes are TRBV5-4 and TRBJ1-4; D gene ambiguous. CDR3 length: 13 residues. Looked up from germline, CDR1 is SGHNT and CDR2 is YYREEE (reference sequence).

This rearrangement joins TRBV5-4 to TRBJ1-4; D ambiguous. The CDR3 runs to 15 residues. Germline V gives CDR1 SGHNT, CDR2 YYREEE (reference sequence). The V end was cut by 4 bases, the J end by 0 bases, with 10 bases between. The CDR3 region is CASSVNRATNEKLFF. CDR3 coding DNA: TGTGCCAGCAGCGTGAACCGAGCAACTAATGAAAAACTGTTTTTT. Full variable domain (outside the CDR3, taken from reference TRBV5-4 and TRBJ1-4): ETGVTQSPTHLIKTRGQQVTLRCSSQSGHNTVSWYQQALGQGPQFIFQYYREEENGRGNFPPRFSGLQFPNYSSELNVNALELDDSALYLCASSVNRATNEKLFFGSGTQLSVL.